This TCR beta chain was sequenced in a study of radiotherapy plus CTLA-4 blockade in lung cancer. The study's findings and limits: Among blood TCR repertoires after radiotherapy plus ipilimumab, tumor-derived clones expanded.

Only in-frame clones appear in the TCRdb table, and some are missing; sequencing was by immunoSEQ multiplex PCR. The profile covers approximately 35,000 clones, with more than 70% appearing a single time and about 5.3% taken by the ten largest. CDR1 and CDR2 from the germline V gene are LNHDA and SQIVND (reference sequence). V shed 4 bases and J 1 base; nucleotides not matched to a gene: 10. This CDR3 is built from 18 residues. For this clone: Its antigen is unidentified.

The chain links TRBV19 to TRBJ2-1; the match to TRBD2 covers 10 bases. Source: peripheral blood, taken from a patient treated with radiotherapy plus ipilimumab. This TCR was recovered from a human donor with non-small cell lung cancer who had stable disease on radiotherapy plus ipilimumab. The CDR3 region is CASSTGPEAGGSYNEQFF. The CDR3 coding sequence is TGTGCCAGTAGTACCGGGCCCGAAGCGGGAGGGTCCTACAATGAGCAGTTCTTC.